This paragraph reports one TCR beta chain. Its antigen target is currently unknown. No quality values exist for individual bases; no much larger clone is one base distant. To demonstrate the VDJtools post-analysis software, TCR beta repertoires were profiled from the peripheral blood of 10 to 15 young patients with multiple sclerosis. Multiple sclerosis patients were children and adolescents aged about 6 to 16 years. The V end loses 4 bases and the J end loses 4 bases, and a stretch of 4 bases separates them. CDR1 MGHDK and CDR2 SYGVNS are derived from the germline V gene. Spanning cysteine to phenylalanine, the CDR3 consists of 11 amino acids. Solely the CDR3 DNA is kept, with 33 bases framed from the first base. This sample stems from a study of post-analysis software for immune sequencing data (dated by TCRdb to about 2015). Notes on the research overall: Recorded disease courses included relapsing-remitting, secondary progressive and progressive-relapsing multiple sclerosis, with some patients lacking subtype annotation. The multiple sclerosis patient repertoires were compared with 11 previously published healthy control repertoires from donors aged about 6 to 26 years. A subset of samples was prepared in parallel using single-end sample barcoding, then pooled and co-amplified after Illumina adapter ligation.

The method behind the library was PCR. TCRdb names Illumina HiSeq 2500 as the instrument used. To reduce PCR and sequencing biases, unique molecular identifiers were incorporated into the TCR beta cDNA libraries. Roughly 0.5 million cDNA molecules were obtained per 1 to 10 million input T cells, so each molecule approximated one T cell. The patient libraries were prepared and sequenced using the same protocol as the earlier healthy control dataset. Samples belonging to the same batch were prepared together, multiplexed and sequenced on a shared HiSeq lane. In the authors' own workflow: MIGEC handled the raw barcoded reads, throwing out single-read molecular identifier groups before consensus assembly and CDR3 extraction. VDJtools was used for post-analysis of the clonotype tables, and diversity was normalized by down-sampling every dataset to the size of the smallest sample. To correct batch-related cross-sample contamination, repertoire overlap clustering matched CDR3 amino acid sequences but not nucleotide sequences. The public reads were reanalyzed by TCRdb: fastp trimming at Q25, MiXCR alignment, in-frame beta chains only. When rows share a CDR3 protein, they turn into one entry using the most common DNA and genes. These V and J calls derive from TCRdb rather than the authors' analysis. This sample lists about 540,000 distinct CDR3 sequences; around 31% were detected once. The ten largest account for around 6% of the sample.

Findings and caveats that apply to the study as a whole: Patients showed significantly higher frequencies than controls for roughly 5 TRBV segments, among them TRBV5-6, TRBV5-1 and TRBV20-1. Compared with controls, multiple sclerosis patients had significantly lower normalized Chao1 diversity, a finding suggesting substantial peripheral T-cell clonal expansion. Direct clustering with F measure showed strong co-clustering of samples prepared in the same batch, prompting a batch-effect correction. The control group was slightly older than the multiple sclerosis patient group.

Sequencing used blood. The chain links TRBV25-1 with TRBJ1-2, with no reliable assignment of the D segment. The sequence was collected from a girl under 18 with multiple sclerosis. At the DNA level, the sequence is TGTGCCAGCAGTGGTCTCTATGGCTACACCTTC. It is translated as CASSGLYGYTF.